These 18 T cell receptor beta chains came from one sample sequenced in a study of beta chain features in type 1 diabetes. The whole isolated RNA underwent reverse transcription, so sequencing captured expressed TCRB transcripts. Profiled with immunoSEQ multiplex PCR; TCRdb holds only in-frame clones, not every one. The sample includes approximately 400,000 clones, around 16% of them seen just once. Sequenced input: naive CD4+ T cells from blood. The receptors were sampled from a woman aged 18-29 years in good health.

The sample holds a few counts of this clone. This chain uses TRBV25-1 with TRBJ2-1, with 9 bases identical to TRBD2. V dropped 3 bases and J dropped 0; count of bases not matched to a gene: 3. This CDR3 comprises 16 residues. Germline CDR1 is MGHDK and CDR2 is SYGVNS. The CDR3 here is CASSETSGRSYNEQFF. CDR3 in DNA: TGTGCCAGCAGTGAGACTAGCGGACGCTCCTACAATGAGCAGTTCTTC.

This chain uses TRBV7-3 with TRBJ1-1; D may be TRBD1 (6 bases). The CDR3 is made up of 15 amino acids. Trimming took 5 bases from V and 8 from J, leaving 21 bases between them. The germline gives CDR1 SGHTA, CDR2 FQGTGA. The CDR3 nucleotides are TGTGCCAGCAGCGCTTTAGGGGGTGGCGTGGCGGAAGCTTTCTTT. This encodes CASSALGGGVAEAFF.

This chain connects TRBV7-9 to TRBJ1-2; 7 positions match TRBD1. CDR3 length equals 14 residues. Germline V gives CDR1 SEHNR, CDR2 FQNEAQ (reference sequence). V was clipped by 4 bases and J by 6 bases; unmatched bases: 8. CDR3 sequence (DNA): TGTGCCAGCAGCTCCGTCGACAGGGTTGATGGCTACACCTTC. Its protein product is CASSSVDRVDGYTF.

This clone was seen a few times. The rearrangement joins TRBV7-2 to TRBJ2-1, with 11 bases matching TRBD2. Germline CDR1 reads SGHTA; CDR2 reads FQGNSA. The CDR3 has 17 residues. Trimming cost V 2 bases and J 8 bases; bases outside gene matches: 11. The CDR3 spells CASSLKVRLAGGDEQFF. The CDR3 coding sequence is TGTGCCAGCAGCTTAAAAGTGCGGCTAGCGGGAGGAGATGAGCAGTTCTTC.

This sequence joins TRBV21-1 and TRBJ1-1; the DNA was not compared with TRBD1, the D call given in the table. TRBV21-1 is noted as a pseudogene. The CDR3 loop spans 13 amino acids. The CDR3 bases are TGTGCCAGCACCACCGCCAGGCAGACTGAAGCTTTCTTT. Its protein product is CASTTARQTEAFF.

The sample holds a few counts of this clone. The CDR3 sequence is CASSQGLQEEQFF. The CDR3 DNA is TGCGCCAGCAGCCAGGGACTTCAAGAGGAGCAGTTCTTC. This chain uses TRBV4-1 with TRBJ2-1; D perhaps matches TRBD2 (6 bases). Trimming pared 3 bases from V and 10 bases from J, leaving 13 bases between. This CDR3 comprises 13 residues. Germline V gives CDR1 MGHRA, CDR2 YSYEKL.

V is TRBV5-1 and J is TRBJ2-3; 7 nucleotides align to TRBD1. V lost 4 bases, J lost 5 bases, and 4 bases stayed unmatched. The CDR3 is made up of 13 amino acids. Germline CDR1 is SGHRS and CDR2 is YFSETQ. The CDR3 reads CASSIRDRDTQYF. CDR3 DNA sequence: TGCGCCAGCAGCATCCGGGACAGAGATACGCAGTATTTT.

The rearrangement links TRBV28 to TRBJ2-7; D perhaps matches TRBD1 (5 bases). The ends were cut back, 3 bases at V and 4 bases at J, with 13 bases in the middle. CDR1 and CDR2 from the germline V gene are MDHEN and SYDVKM. The CDR3 runs 14 residues. The CDR3: CASSLTASSYEQYF. In DNA form, the CDR3 reads TGTGCCAGCAGTTTGACAGCGTCTTCTTACGAGCAGTACTTC.

The chain combines TRBV5-1 with TRBJ1-1; D gene ambiguous. Trimming removed 1 base at V and 3 bases at J, with 7 bases between. The CDR3 has 13 residues. Germline V gene lookup returns CDR1 SGHRS and CDR2 YFSETQ. The DNA for the CDR3 is TGCGCCAGCAGCTTGATCTCAGACACTGAAGCTTTCTTT. Translation gives CASSLISDTEAFF.

The rearrangement links TRBV9 to TRBJ1-2; TRBD1 is a possible D gene (6 bases). In germline, CDR1 is SGDLS, CDR2 YYNGEE. V gave up 0 bases and J gave up 8 bases, with 14 bases separating them. The CDR3 loop spans 14 amino acids. CDR3 in DNA: TGTGCCAGCAGCGTAGAGGGACACTTGCTAGGCTACACCTTC. This translates into CASSVEGHLLGYTF.

This clone was seen only a few times. The genes are TRBV2 and TRBJ1-1; TRBD1 agrees at 7 bases. CDR1 is SNHLY and CDR2 is FYNNEI in the germline V gene. J gave up 1 base and V 7 bases, and 3 bases lay outside the gene matches. CDR3 length: 13 residues. In DNA, the CDR3 is TGTGCCAGCAACCGACAGGGGAACACTGAAGCTTTCTTT. The encoded protein is CASNRQGNTEAFF.

This clone has just a few counts. CDR3 DNA sequence: TGTGCCAGCACCTCTGGACAAAAGACAGATACGCAGTATTTT. This sequence encodes CASTSGQKTDTQYF. The chain is built from TRBV27 and TRBJ2-3, with D possibly being TRBD1 (5 bases). There are 14 residues in the CDR3. V was shortened by 7 bases and J by 3 bases, with 14 bases between the two germline ends. Per the germline V gene, CDR1 is MNHEY and CDR2 is SMNVEV (reference sequence).

This clone was seen a handful of times. This sequence joins TRBV6-6 and TRBJ1-1, with D possibly being TRBD1 (6 bases). The CDR3 contains 14 residues. The ends were cut back, 4 bases at V and 1 base at J, with 10 bases in the middle. Germline values: CDR1 MNHNY, CDR2 SVGAGI (reference sequence). In nucleotides, the CDR3 is TGTGCCAGCAGTTCCGGACAGCCGAACACTGAAGCTTTCTTT. Its translation: CASSSGQPNTEAFF.

There are a few counts of this clone. The chain has TRBV7-8 and TRBJ2-1; D call uncertain. From germline, CDR1 is SGHVS and CDR2 FQNEAQ. Trimming pared 0 bases from V and 3 bases from J, leaving 6 bases between. This CDR3 contains 14 residues. The CDR3 sequence is CASSLAQIYNEQFF. In DNA form, the CDR3 reads TGTGCCAGCAGCTTAGCACAGATCTACAATGAGCAGTTCTTC.

This clone came up a few times. The chain recombines TRBV30 with TRBJ2-1, with 11 bases matching TRBD2. The J segment lost 4 bases and the V segment lost 1 base, leaving 9 bases of the junction unmatched. Germline CDR1 is GTSNPN and CDR2 is SVGIG (reference sequence). The CDR3 totals 17 residues. This CDR3 reads CAWSGRSGRALYNEQFF. CDR3 sequence (DNA): TGTGCCTGGAGTGGGCGTAGCGGGAGGGCTCTTTACAATGAGCAGTTCTTC.

In this sample, this clone turned up a few times. The V and J genes are TRBV28 and TRBJ2-7; 10 bases line up with TRBD1. After removal of 8 bases from V and 4 bases from J, the junction contained 11 bases not matched to a gene. Germline V gene lookup returns CDR1 MDHEN and CDR2 SYDVKM. CDR3 size: 15 residues. CDR3 sequence reads: CASEGRDRGSYEQYF. DNA for the CDR3: TGTGCCAGCGAAGGCCGGGACAGGGGATCGTACGAGCAGTACTTC.

The chain uses TRBV28 and TRBJ2-4; a possible D gene is TRBD2 (6 bases). Between the trimmed V and J ends, which lost 4 bases and 1 base, there was a span of 17 bases. CDR1 and CDR2 (germline): MDHEN, SYDVKM. The CDR3 totals 17 residues. The DNA of the CDR3 is TGTGCCAGCAGTTCCTACCGCCCTGGAGGGGCCAAAAACATTCAGTACTTC. This sequence encodes CASSSYRPGGAKNIQYF. Combining the CDR3 with reference TRBV28 and TRBJ2-4 gives the whole variable domain DVKVTQSSRYLVKRTGEKVFLECVQDMDHENMFWYRQDPGLGLRLIYFSYDVKMKEKGDIPEGYSVSREKKERFSLILESASTNQTSMYLCASSSYRPGGAKNIQYFGAGTRLSVL.

The chain uses TRBV4-3 and TRBJ1-5; maybe TRBD1 (6 bases). V was trimmed by 0 bases and J by 5 bases, leaving 14 bases between them. Germline V CDR1 and CDR2: LGHNA, YSLEER. This CDR3 spans 16 amino acids. CDR3 sequence reads: CASSQDFVRGDQPQHF. The CDR3 coding sequence is TGCGCCAGCAGCCAAGATTTCGTCAGGGGCGATCAGCCCCAGCATTTT.